Below, 2 T cell receptor beta chains from the same sample are listed, as sequenced in a study of blood T cells in healthy people across ages. A J-beta primer mix and a sample-barcoded 5' primer were used in a second PCR of about 6 to 12 cycles. TCRdb fed the 5' RACE reads into MiXCR, producing one record per CDR3 protein. The sample yields over a million distinct CDR3 sequences, around 27% seen once. This sample also belongs to another study, concerning T cells of mothers and their children.

The specimen sequenced was blood. All receptors derive from a girl aged 2-10 years in good health.

This sequence joins TRBV6-5 and TRBJ2-7; D is undetermined. CDR1 is MNHEY and CDR2 is SVGAGI in the germline V gene. V was clipped by 0 bases and J by 2 bases, with 14 bases between them. The length of the CDR3 is 16 residues. CDR3 region: CASSYSITTETYEQYF. DNA for the CDR3: TGTGCCAGCAGTTACTCGATTACGACTGAGACCTACGAGCAGTACTTC.

This clonotype was observed a few times. This chain connects TRBV29-1 to TRBJ2-5; unclear D gene. The end of the DNA aligns better with TRBJ2-1, so the J call may be wrong. The CDR3 loop spans 12 amino acids. Germline CDR1 and CDR2: SQVTM and ANQGSEA. CDR3 nucleotide sequence: TGCAGCGTTGGATCCCTCAGCAATGAGCAGTTCTTC. This encodes CSVGSLSNEQFF.